This TCR beta chain was sequenced for a study of neurological immune-mediated disorders. Each CDR3 protein gets one entry after TCRdb re-called the 5' RACE reads with MiXCR. The sample consists of 50,000 to 70,000 distinct CDR3 sequences, roughly 4.8% of them appearing once. The CDR3 extends over 14 amino acids. Trimming removed 5 bases from V and 1 base from J, with 11 bases in between. In its sample, this clonotype was seen many times. Sequencing was performed on PBMCs. The J gene is TRBJ1-1, the V gene TRBV12-3 or TRBV12-4; D is perhaps TRBD1 (6 bases). The sequence was collected from a man aged 25-45 years with multiple sclerosis. The DNA for the CDR3 is TGTGCCAGCAGTCGGGGACACTCGAACACTGAAGCTTTCTTT. Its protein product is CASSRGHSNTEAFF.